Below, 29 T cell receptor beta chains from the same sample are listed, as sequenced in a study of cytomegalovirus exposure and HLA in healthy donors. The PCR contained 60 Vbeta and 13 Jbeta primers. The method was immunoSEQ multiplex PCR; TCRdb's version includes in-frame clones alone and lacks a portion of them. The sample yields some 65,000 clones, roughly two thirds seen once. Sequencing was done on a sample of PBMCs. These receptors all come from a man aged 30 to 45 in good health and CMV-seronegative.

The chain uses TRBV7-7 and TRBJ1-1, with D perhaps TRBD1 (5 bases). V lost 5 bases and J lost 1, with 8 bases in between. Germline V gives CDR1 SSHAT, CDR2 FNYEAQ (reference sequence). This CDR3 is built from 13 residues. CDR3 amino acids: CASSRDRNTEAFF. The CDR3 DNA reads as TGTGCCAGCAGCCGAGACAGGAACACTGAAGCTTTCTTT.

The chain has TRBV6-4 and TRBJ2-3; a possible D gene is TRBD1 (6 bases). Per the germline V gene, CDR1 is MRHNA and CDR2 is SNTAGT. The length of the CDR3 is 16 residues. The ends were cut back, 0 bases at V and 2 bases at J, with 12 bases in the middle. Here the CDR3 reads CASSDSAGVSTDTQYF. In nucleotides, the CDR3 is TGTGCCAGCAGTGACTCCGCAGGGGTGTCCACAGATACGCAGTATTTT.

The J gene is TRBJ1-5, the V gene TRBV11-2; D gene uncertain. Germline CDR1 reads SGHAT; CDR2 reads FQNNGV. V was trimmed by 1 base and J by 1 base, leaving 5 bases between them. This CDR3 is 14 amino acids long. The CDR3 reads CASSLARSNQPQHF. The DNA for the CDR3 is TGTGCCAGCAGCTTAGCGAGGAGCAATCAGCCCCAGCATTTT.

V usage is TRBV6-5 and J usage is TRBJ2-5; 7 bases align to TRBD1. With 0 bases clipped from V and 4 bases from J, the junction kept 5 bases outside the gene matches. The CDR3 covers 15 residues. Germline CDR1 MNHEY, CDR2 SVGAGI. DNA of the CDR3: TGTGCCAGCAGTTACTCGGGTGACAGGGCAGAGACCCAGTACTTC. This codes for CASSYSGDRAETQYF.

The chain employs TRBV6-5 and TRBJ1-2, with TRBD1 as a possible D gene (5 bases). Trimming pared 0 bases from V and 4 bases from J, leaving 12 bases between. CDR1 and CDR2 (germline): MNHEY, SVGAGI. CDR3 length: 15 amino acids. The CDR3 DNA reads TGTGCCAGCAGTTACTCGGGGGAGCGGGGCTATGGCTACACCTTC. Its protein is CASSYSGERGYGYTF.

This clone has only a few counts. V gene TRBV19 combines with J gene TRBJ2-1; D might be TRBD1 (5 bases). Trimming shortened V by 2 bases and J by 0 bases, and 8 bases separated the two germline ends. Germline V gene lookup returns CDR1 LNHDA and CDR2 SQIVND (reference sequence). The CDR3 has 15 amino acids. The CDR3 region has the DNA TGTGCCAGTAGTATAAGGGGTAGCTCCTACAATGAGCAGTTCTTC. Translating gives CASSIRGSSYNEQFF.

The table lists this clone with a few counts. This sequence joins TRBV21-1 and TRBJ2-6; TRBD1, the table's D call, was not compared with the DNA. TRBV21-1 is tagged as a pseudogene. The CDR3 extends over 18 amino acids. The CDR3 DNA follows: TGTGCCAGCACGGAAAGGGACAGGGGGCGAACAGGGGCCAACGTCCTGACTTTC. It specifies CASTERDRGRTGANVLTF.

This chain links TRBV25-1 with TRBJ1-1; D is possibly TRBD1 (5 bases). Germline loops: CDR1 MGHDK, CDR2 SYGVNS. The ends were cut back, 5 bases at V and 3 bases at J, with 10 bases in the middle. The CDR3 extends over 13 amino acids. Written as DNA, the CDR3 is TGTGCCAGCAGTCCGGGGACTCACACTGAAGCTTTCTTT. Amino acid sequence: CASSPGTHTEAFF.

V is TRBV18 and J is TRBJ2-7; a possible D gene is TRBD2 (5 bases). V lost 3 bases to trimming and J lost 2 bases, with 8 bases between them. CDR1 KGHSH and CDR2 LQKENI come from the germline V gene. This CDR3 is 13 amino acids long. CDR3 in DNA: TGTGCCAGCTCACCCCGGGAAACCTACGAGCAGTACTTC. Protein sequence: CASSPRETYEQYF.

V and J are TRBV13 and TRBJ2-7, with D possibly being TRBD1 (5 bases). Germline CDR1 and CDR2: PRHDT and FYEKMQ (reference sequence). CDR3 length equals 14 residues. The ends were cut back, 0 bases at V and 4 bases at J, with 10 bases in the middle. The CDR3 coding sequence is TGTGCCAGCAGCTTAGGCGCAGGGCGGTACGAGCAGTACTTC. It specifies CASSLGAGRYEQYF.

This clone has more than one count but fewer than ten. The DNA for the CDR3 is TGCGCCAGCAGGAGGACAGGTATTGACTATGGCTACACCTTC. It is translated as CASRRTGIDYGYTF. This sequence joins TRBV5-1 and TRBJ1-2; TRBD1 aligns across 7 bases. J was trimmed by 3 bases and V by 5 bases; bases with no gene match: 7. The CDR3 contains 14 residues. Germline loops: CDR1 SGHRS, CDR2 YFSETQ.

In its sample, this clone was seen a few times. The rearrangement uses TRBV27 and TRBJ2-7; D call uncertain. Germline V lookup: CDR1 MNHEY, CDR2 SMNVEV (reference sequence). The CDR3 extends over 14 amino acids. Between the trimmed V and J ends, which lost 0 bases and 0 bases, there was a span of 6 bases. The DNA of the CDR3 is TGTGCCAGCAGTTTATCCTCGAGCTCCTACGAGCAGTACTTC. Protein sequence: CASSLSSSSYEQYF.

The rearrangement joins TRBV4-2 to TRBJ2-1; 11 bases agree with TRBD1. J gave up 3 bases and V 4 bases, and 2 bases lay outside the gene matches. The CDR3 loop spans 15 amino acids. Germline assignment: CDR1 LGHNA and CDR2 YNFKEQ. Here the CDR3 reads CASSLGTGGYNEQFF. DNA of the CDR3: TGTGCCAGCAGCCTCGGGACAGGGGGCTACAATGAGCAGTTCTTC.

The chain has TRBV2 and TRBJ1-5; perhaps TRBD1 as D (5 bases). This CDR3 contains 14 residues. Germline values: CDR1 SNHLY, CDR2 FYNNEI. V lost 8 bases to trimming and J lost 3 bases, with 14 bases between them. The CDR3 sequence: CASGGERVNQPQHF. The CDR3, as DNA: TGTGCCAGCGGGGGGGAGCGAGTCAATCAGCCCCAGCATTTT.

This chain uses TRBV7-7 with TRBJ2-3, with a possible D match to TRBD1 (6 bases). V shed 4 bases and J shed 0 bases, with 14 bases lying between them. This CDR3 spans 16 amino acids. Looked up from germline, CDR1 is SSHAT and CDR2 is FNYEAQ (reference sequence). The CDR3 protein is CASSSGQLLSTDTQYF. The CDR3 bases are TGTGCCAGCAGCTCGGGACAACTTCTTAGCACAGATACGCAGTATTTT.

This sequence joins TRBV10-2 and TRBJ2-7; maybe TRBD1 (5 bases). The CDR3 is 13 residues long. The germline V and J ends were trimmed by 5 bases and 3 bases, with 11 bases remaining between them. In germline, CDR1 is WSHSY, CDR2 SAAADI. Here the CDR3 DNA reads TGCGCCAGCAGTACCGCAGGGAACTACGAGCAGTACTTC. Translation: CASSTAGNYEQYF.

This clone turned up a few times. The chain employs TRBV9 and TRBJ2-7; TRBD2 aligns across 10 bases. Germline V CDR1 and CDR2: SGDLS, YYNGEE. The junction had 4 bases not matched to a gene; V was cut back by 4 bases and J by 3 bases. This CDR3 has 14 amino acids. The CDR3 nucleotides read TGTGCCAGCAGCCCTAGCGGGGGCGTCTACGAGCAGTACTTC. Amino acids: CASSPSGGVYEQYF.

The rearrangement uses TRBV29-1 and TRBJ2-1; a weak D match, TRBD2 (5 bases). Germline V gene sequence: CDR1 SQVTM, CDR2 ANQGSEA. V was shortened by 5 bases and J by 9 bases, with 11 bases between the two germline ends. The CDR3 has 11 amino acids. As DNA, the CDR3 is TGCAGCGTTCGTGAGGGTCCTGAGCAGTTCTTC. Residues: CSVREGPEQFF.

V usage is TRBV29-1 and J usage is TRBJ2-1; TRBD1 aligns across 8 bases. The CDR3 runs to 19 residues. Trimming cost V 3 bases and J 5 bases; bases outside gene matches: 21. CDR1 SQVTM and CDR2 ANQGSEA come from the germline V gene. The CDR3 coding sequence is TGCAGCGTTGACCCGGGGAGGATCGCAGGGGGCGCCTGGGACAATGAGCAGTTCTTC. Translated, it gives CSVDPGRIAGGAWDNEQFF.

V is TRBV6-1 and J is TRBJ2-5, with TRBD1 matching over 7 bases. The J segment lost 1 base and the V segment lost 2 bases, leaving 4 bases of the junction unmatched. The CDR3 extends over 15 amino acids. Germline V gene sequence: CDR1 MNHNS, CDR2 SASEGT. The DNA of the CDR3 is TGTGCCAGCAGTGAATCAGGGACAGTCCAAGAGACCCAGTACTTC. This gives the protein CASSESGTVQETQYF.

The chain links TRBV25-1 to TRBJ2-5; 10 bases align to TRBD1. Germline CDR1 is MGHDK and CDR2 is SYGVNS. The CDR3 is 14 residues long. V was pared by 4 bases and J by 1 base, with 0 bases of the junction left unmatched. The DNA of the CDR3 is TGTGCCAGCAGTGGGGACAGGGGCCAAGAGACCCAGTACTTC. As protein: CASSGDRGQETQYF. Based on the CDR3 plus reference TRBV25-1 and TRBJ2-5, the full variable domain is EADIYQTPRYLVIGTGKKITLECSQTMGHDKMYWYQQDPGMELHLIHYSYGVNSTEKGDLSSESTVSRIRTEHFPLTLESARPSHTSQYLCASSGDRGQETQYFGPGTRLLVL.

This clone was seen just once. The chain couples TRBV5-8 to TRBJ2-3; D perhaps matches TRBD2 (5 bases). Germline-derived CDR1 and CDR2 are SGHTS and YDEGEE. This CDR3 is built from 11 residues. With 7 bases removed from V and 6 bases from J, the gap between germline ends came to 9 bases. The CDR3 reads CASRGSDTQYF. The CDR3 DNA reads TGTGCCAGCCGGGGTTCGGATACGCAGTATTTT.

The chain combines TRBV30 with TRBJ1-4; D unclear. Germline CDR1 is GTSNPN and CDR2 is SVGIG (reference sequence). The CDR3 covers 15 residues. Trimming took 0 bases from V and 3 from J, leaving 11 bases between them. DNA for the CDR3: TGTGCCTGGAGTGTGGGTTCGGGAGCTAATGAAAAACTGTTTTTT. Its protein product is CAWSVGSGANEKLFF.

The V call is TRBV19, the J call TRBJ2-7; D gene uncertain. Deletions cut 6 bases from V and 2 bases from J, with 11 bases between. The CDR3 runs to 13 residues. CDR1 and CDR2 (germline): LNHDA, SQIVND (reference sequence). CDR3 nucleotide sequence: TGTGCCAGTAGCGAGGCACGCCCCTACGAGCAGTACTTC. It translates to CASSEARPYEQYF.

The chain joins TRBV7-6 to TRBJ2-3; maybe TRBD1 (5 bases). The V and J ends lost 4 bases and 6 bases respectively, with 11 bases between them. The V gene's germline CDR1 is SGHVS and CDR2 FNYEAQ. The length of the CDR3 is 13 residues. CDR3 protein: CASSSGPGDTQYF. CDR3 in DNA: TGTGCCAGCAGCTCGGGCCCAGGGGATACGCAGTATTTT.

V and J are TRBV30 and TRBJ2-7, with 7 positions matching TRBD2. Germline assignment: CDR1 GTSNPN and CDR2 SVGIG (reference sequence). CDR3 length equals 18 residues. V gave up 5 bases and J gave up 3 bases; unmatched junction bases: 22. CDR3 nucleotides: TGTGCCTGGCTGACTAGCAGCCCCCTCCTTCGATTATACTACGAGCAGTACTTC. Amino acid sequence: CAWLTSSPLLRLYYEQYF.

This clone has just a few counts. The V call is TRBV7-2, the J call TRBJ2-7; TRBD1 agrees at 9 bases. The CDR3 contains 15 residues. V was pared by 4 bases and J by 2 bases, with 6 bases of the junction left unmatched. Germline V gene sequence: CDR1 SGHTA, CDR2 FQGNSA. CDR3 DNA: TGTGCCAGCAGCTCTCCGGGACAGGGCGCCTACGAGCAGTACTTC. It encodes CASSSPGQGAYEQYF.

The rearrangement joins TRBV30 to TRBJ2-7; tentatively, D is TRBD1 (5 bases). The CDR3 covers 13 residues. Germline loops: CDR1 GTSNPN, CDR2 SVGIG (reference sequence). V lost 1 base, J lost 2 bases, and 9 bases lay in between. The CDR3 loop is CAWSETVAYEQYF. CDR3 in DNA: TGTGCCTGGAGTGAGACAGTGGCCTACGAGCAGTACTTC.

This chain joins TRBV6-6 and TRBJ1-6, with D possibly TRBD1 on 5 matching bases. V shed 0 bases and J shed 9 bases, with 9 bases lying between them. Germline V lookup: CDR1 MNHNY, CDR2 SVGAGI (reference sequence). The CDR3 has 14 amino acids. The CDR3 region has the DNA TGTGCCAGCAGTTACTCCCAGGGATCTTCACCCCTCCACTTT. Protein: CASSYSQGSSPLHF.